These 29 T cell receptor beta chains share one sample of origin, sequenced in a study of blood T cell repertoires in COVID-19. Using immunoSEQ multiplex PCR, the repertoire was profiled, and TCRdb retains in-frame clones only, with some absent. The sample includes about 250,000 clones, around 83% seen only once; the top ten take 5% to 6%. Sequenced sample: peripheral blood. Source of these receptors: a man older than 75 with acute or convalescent COVID-19.

The V and J genes are TRBV28 and TRBJ2-2, with 7 positions matching TRBD1. CDR3 size: 16 residues. The germline V gene encodes CDR1 MDHEN and CDR2 SYDVKM. Losses at the gene ends were 5 bases for V and 0 bases for J; bases not matched to a gene: 6. CDR3 protein: CASSETGFANTGELFF. Here the CDR3 DNA reads TGTGCCAGCAGTGAGACAGGGTTCGCGAACACCGGGGAGCTGTTTTTT.

To note about this clone: The junction departs from germline at one end; a sequencing error may be responsible. The rearrangement links TRBV7-7 to TRBJ1-1, with D unclear. Germline V gives CDR1 SSHAT, CDR2 FNYEAQ (reference sequence). CDR3 length: 13 residues. The CDR3 region is CASSLESNTEAFF. In DNA form, the CDR3 reads TGTGCTAGCAGCTTGGAGTCCAACACTGAAGCTTTCTTT. The whole variable domain, remainder taken from reference TRBV7-7 and TRBJ1-1, is GAGVSQSPRYKVTKRGQDVTLRCDPISSHATLYWYQQALGQGPEFLTYFNYEAQPDKSGLPSDRFSAERPEGSISTLTIQRTEQRDSAMYRCASSLESNTEAFFGQGTRLTVV.

The V and J genes are TRBV27 and TRBJ1-1, with 7 positions matching TRBD1. This CDR3 is 18 amino acids long. Trimming cost V 4 bases and J 1 base; bases outside gene matches: 15. From germline, CDR1 is MNHEY and CDR2 SMNVEV (reference sequence). CDR3 amino acids: CASSSMPKWRQGNTEAFF. CDR3 DNA sequence: TGTGCCAGCAGTTCGATGCCCAAATGGCGACAGGGGAACACTGAAGCTTTCTTT.

This clone came up a few times. The rearrangement links TRBV5-1 to TRBJ2-7; 10 nucleotides align to TRBD1. This CDR3 comprises 14 residues. Germline V lookup: CDR1 SGHRS, CDR2 YFSETQ. V trimming: 3 bases; J trimming: 7 bases; junction bases outside the gene matches: 7. The CDR3 here is CASSSTGGIGEQYF. CDR3 in DNA: TGCGCCAGCAGCTCGACAGGGGGCATAGGGGAGCAGTACTTC.

The chain is built from TRBV12-3 or TRBV12-4 and TRBJ1-4; D not certain. The germline V and J ends were trimmed by 3 bases and 8 bases, with 4 bases remaining between them. The CDR3 contains 11 residues. Here the CDR3 reads CASSFLEKLFF. CDR3 DNA: TGTGCCAGCAGTTTTTTAGAAAAACTGTTTTTT.

The V call is TRBV9, the J call TRBJ1-1; 7 bases are a match to TRBD1. This CDR3 has 17 amino acids. CDR1 is SGDLS and CDR2 is YYNGEE in the germline V gene. V shed 6 bases, J shed 6 bases, and the junction held 20 bases outside the gene matches. The CDR3 here is CASTRAGVGGGIAEAFF. The DNA of the CDR3 is TGTGCCAGCACCAGAGCGGGAGTAGGGGGCGGTATCGCTGAAGCTTTCTTT.

The chain joins TRBV6-5 to TRBJ2-1; TRBD2 matches 10 bases. The V segment lost 6 bases and the J segment 6 bases; nucleotides outside the gene matches: 2. Germline V lookup: CDR1 MNHEY, CDR2 SVGAGI. This CDR3 has 13 amino acids. As DNA, the CDR3 is TGTGCCAGCAGACTAGCGGGGCTCAATGAGCAGTTCTTC. Translating gives CASRLAGLNEQFF.

CDR3 sequence reads: CASSKGTGGADTQYF. In nucleotides, the CDR3 is TGTGCCAGCAGCAAAGGGACAGGGGGCGCAGATACGCAGTATTTT. This chain links TRBV5-4 with TRBJ2-3; TRBD1 matches at 12 bases. The CDR3 runs 15 residues. Germline V CDR1 and CDR2: SGHNT, YYREEE (reference sequence). Losses at the gene ends were 4 bases for V and 4 bases for J; bases not matched to a gene: 4.

The chain combines TRBV6-5 with TRBJ2-3, with no clear D. Germline V lookup: CDR1 MNHEY, CDR2 SVGAGI. The CDR3 extends over 15 amino acids. V lost 6 bases and J 4 bases, leaving 17 bases between the germline ends. The CDR3 is CASRPPWLGADTQYF. In DNA form, the CDR3 reads TGTGCCAGCAGGCCCCCTTGGCTAGGAGCAGATACGCAGTATTTT.

The chain has TRBV10-3 and TRBJ2-5; TRBD1 is a possible D gene (6 bases). The germline V gene has CDR1 ENHRY and CDR2 SYGVKD. This CDR3 contains 13 residues. With 5 bases removed from V and 1 base from J, the gap between germline ends came to 8 bases. Written as DNA, the CDR3 is TGTGCCATCAGTACCAGGGGCCAAGAGACCCAGTACTTC. As protein: CAISTRGQETQYF.

As for this clone: Other nucleotide sequences from this sample produce the same CDR3. The chain recombines TRBV7-9 with TRBJ1-1, with TRBD1 as a possible D gene (5 bases). Trimming removed 0 bases from V and 4 bases from J, with 9 bases in between. The germline V gene encodes CDR1 SEHNR and CDR2 FQNEAQ (reference sequence). This CDR3 spans 14 amino acids. The chain's CDR3 is CASSLAGGGTEAFF. In DNA, the CDR3 is TGTGCCAGCAGCTTAGCGGGCGGGGGCACTGAAGCTTTCTTT.

As for this clone: The same CDR3 arises from other DNA sequences in this sample as well. The V call is TRBV12-3 or TRBV12-4, the J call TRBJ2-7; the D gene is possibly TRBD2 (5 bases). CDR3 length: 12 amino acids. The V end lost 5 bases, the J end lost 4 bases, and 9 bases lay between the germline ends. CDR3 sequence: CASSLTGYEQYF. The CDR3 DNA follows: TGTGCCAGCAGTCTCACGGGGTACGAGCAGTACTTC.

The genes are TRBV3-1 (or the pseudogene TRBV3-2) and TRBJ2-7, with D perhaps matching TRBD2 (6 bases). V was trimmed by 3 bases and J by 6 bases, leaving 12 bases between them. Germline values: CDR1 LGHDT, CDR2 YNNKEL (reference sequence). CDR3 length: 13 residues. DNA of the CDR3: TGTGCCAGCAGCCACCTCGGGGGTGGCGAGCAGTACTTC. It is translated as CASSHLGGGEQYF.

The chain has TRBV25-1 and TRBJ2-7, with D possibly matching TRBD1 (6 bases). Trimming pared 0 bases from V and 6 bases from J, leaving 12 bases between. The CDR3 runs to 14 residues. Per the germline V gene, CDR1 is MGHDK and CDR2 is SYGVNS. The CDR3, as DNA: TGTGCCAGCAGTGAATACAGGGGCGAGGGCGAGCAGTACTTC. It yields the protein CASSEYRGEGEQYF.

The chain joins TRBV10-3 to TRBJ1-4; TRBD1 agrees at 11 bases. This CDR3 comprises 12 residues. Germline V lookup: CDR1 ENHRY, CDR2 SYGVKD. Germline trimming cut 10 bases from V and 7 bases from J; bases unmatched to any gene: 2. CDR3 in amino acids: CASGQGAEKLFF. The DNA of the CDR3 is TGTGCCAGTGGACAGGGGGCTGAAAAACTGTTTTTT.

This clone was observed at least ten times. This chain's CDR3 is CASSPLGFSGNTIYF. DNA for the CDR3: TGCGCCAGCAGCCCGTTGGGCTTCTCTGGAAACACCATATATTTT. This sequence joins TRBV5-1 and TRBJ1-3; no definite D call. The V and J ends lost 4 bases and 0 bases respectively, with 11 bases between them. The germline CDR1 and CDR2 sequences are SGHRS and YFSETQ. The CDR3 sequence is 15 residues long.

The chain is built from TRBV28 and TRBJ2-7; weak D call: TRBD2 (5 bases). This CDR3 region has 15 residues. Germline V lookup: CDR1 MDHEN, CDR2 SYDVKM. V lost 5 bases and J lost 7, with 21 bases in between. This CDR3 is CASSPPPRASTEQYF. The CDR3 DNA reads as TGTGCCAGCAGTCCCCCCCCGAGGGCATCTACTGAGCAGTACTTC.

V and J are TRBV30 and TRBJ2-3, with 9 bases aligning to TRBD2. The junction had 4 bases not matched to a gene; V was cut back by 0 bases and J by 12 bases. The CDR3 is 12 residues long. Germline V gene data show CDR1 as GTSNPN and CDR2 as SVGIG (reference sequence). The DNA for the CDR3 is TGTGCCTGGAGTGTTCTAGCGGGGTCCCAGTATTTT. Its translation: CAWSVLAGSQYF.

This rearrangement joins TRBV6-6 to TRBJ2-2; 8 bases match TRBD2. In germline, CDR1 is MNHNY, CDR2 SVGAGI (reference sequence). The J segment lost 4 bases and the V segment lost 2 bases, leaving 6 bases of the junction unmatched. The CDR3 is 16 amino acids. The chain's CDR3 is CASSYPAGAGTGELFF. DNA for the CDR3: TGTGCCAGCAGTTACCCAGCGGGAGCGGGCACCGGGGAGCTGTTTTTT.

The J gene is TRBJ1-2, the V gene TRBV29-1, with 7 bases fitting TRBD1. V dropped 6 bases and J dropped 8; count of bases not matched to a gene: 6. The germline gives CDR1 SQVTM, CDR2 ANQGSEA. This CDR3 contains 11 residues. In DNA, the CDR3 is TGCAGCGTCAGGACAGGCGGCGGCTACACCTTC. The encoded protein is CSVRTGGGYTF.

There are a few counts of this clone. The rearrangement links TRBV9 to TRBJ2-3, with D maybe TRBD2 (5 bases). The CDR3 extends over 17 amino acids. CDR1 SGDLS and CDR2 YYNGEE come from the germline V gene. Trimming left V 2 bases short and J 4 bases short, with 20 bases between. The CDR3: CASSVTSRMGSADTQYF. CDR3 coding DNA: TGTGCCAGCAGCGTTACTAGTAGGATGGGGTCGGCAGATACGCAGTATTTT.

This chain uses TRBV2 with TRBJ2-2; the match to TRBD2 covers 12 bases. From germline, CDR1 is SNHLY and CDR2 FYNNEI. The CDR3 totals 16 residues. Trimming removed 6 bases from V and 5 bases from J; junction bases left unmatched: 7. CDR3 in DNA: TGTGCCAGCAGACTCGGACTAGCGGGAAGAACCGGGGAGCTGTTTTTT. Its translation: CASRLGLAGRTGELFF.

V usage is TRBV11-1 and J usage is TRBJ2-7, with TRBD2 matching over 9 bases. The V gene end was trimmed by 4 bases and the J gene end by 2 bases; junction bases not matched to a gene: 6. CDR1 is SGHAT and CDR2 is FQDESV in the germline V gene (reference sequence). CDR3 length: 15 residues. CDR3 residues: CASSSPGLAPYEQYF. CDR3 DNA sequence: TGTGCCAGCAGCTCGCCGGGACTAGCTCCCTACGAGCAGTACTTC.

This clone appeared a few times. V is TRBV28 and J is TRBJ2-7; TRBD2 matches at 7 bases. This CDR3 is 13 amino acids long. J was trimmed by 6 bases and V by 3 bases; bases with no gene match: 5. Per the germline V gene, CDR1 is MDHEN and CDR2 is SYDVKM. The CDR3 region is CASSFTSVAEQYF. The CDR3 region has the DNA TGTGCCAGCAGTTTTACTAGCGTCGCCGAGCAGTACTTC.

The chain combines TRBV10-3 with TRBJ1-1; 9 positions agree with TRBD1. V shed 6 bases, J shed 3 bases, and the junction held 5 bases outside the gene matches. The CDR3 contains 14 residues. Germline CDR1 ENHRY, CDR2 SYGVKD. Here the CDR3 DNA reads TGTGCCATCAGGTACAGGGGGCGAGACACTGAAGCTTTCTTT. Protein product: CAIRYRGRDTEAFF.

This clone showed up just a few times. The CDR3 coding sequence is TGTGCCAGCAGTATAGTAAGCGGGAGTGGGTACAATGAGCAGTTCTTC. Its protein product is CASSIVSGSGYNEQFF. This chain links TRBV28 with TRBJ2-1, with 8 bases that match TRBD2. CDR1 MDHEN and CDR2 SYDVKM come from the germline V gene. The CDR3 consists of 16 residues. V was pared by 5 bases and J by 4 bases, with 10 bases of the junction left unmatched. Full variable domain (missing parts from reference TRBV28 and TRBJ2-1): DVKVTQSSRYLVKRTGEKVFLECVQDMDHENMFWYRQDPGLGLRLIYFSYDVKMKEKGDIPEGYSVSREKKERFSLILESASTNQTSMYLCASSIVSGSGYNEQFFGPGTRLTVL.

V and J are TRBV19 and TRBJ2-1; 13 bases are shared with TRBD2. CDR1 is LNHDA, CDR2 SQIVND, per germline (reference sequence). The CDR3 runs 20 residues. V was clipped by 3 bases and J by 0 bases; unmatched bases: 11. CDR3: CASSISPGLAGVFSYNEQFF. DNA of the CDR3: TGTGCCAGTAGTATTTCCCCCGGACTAGCGGGAGTTTTCTCCTACAATGAGCAGTTCTTC.

The CDR3 loop reads CASSIIFVGSSYNEQFF. The CDR3 bases are TGTGCCAGTAGTATAATTTTTGTAGGGAGCTCCTACAATGAGCAGTTCTTC. The gene calls are TRBV19 and TRBJ2-1; a possible D gene is TRBD2 (5 bases). CDR1 is LNHDA, CDR2 SQIVND, per germline (reference sequence). The CDR3 is 17 amino acids. V was clipped by 2 bases and J by 0 bases, with 14 bases between them.

The rearrangement links TRBV10-2 to TRBJ2-2; D might be TRBD2 (6 bases). The germline V and J ends were trimmed by 6 bases and 1 base, with 12 bases remaining between them. CDR3 size: 15 residues. Germline CDR1 reads WSHSY; CDR2 reads SAAADI. For the CDR3, the DNA is TGCGCCAGCAGAAGCCTAGCGCAGAACACCGGGGAGCTGTTTTTT. Its translation is CASRSLAQNTGELFF.